The entry that follows covers one TCR beta chain sequence. Antigen specificity is unknown. This entry comes from a study of cytomegalovirus exposure and HLA in healthy donors. General observations from the study: Later analysis suggested links between common viral pathogens and several top significant clusters. TCR beta V- and J-gene trimming, according to a later analysis, was linked to a missense DCLRE1C variant.

Use of 60 Vbeta and 13 Jbeta primers characterized the PCR. Sequenced by immunoSEQ multiplex PCR; TCRdb stores in-frame clones only, minus some. The data show fewer than 250,000 clones, with about 72% seen just once and over 3.5% held by the top ten. Regarding donors, all were healthy bone marrow donors. The CDR3 covers 13 residues. Trimming removed 5 bases at V and 7 bases at J, with 15 bases between. Germline loops: CDR1 SEHNR, CDR2 FQNEAQ (reference sequence). The chain employs TRBV7-9 and TRBJ2-7; D might be TRBD1 (5 bases). The receptor's source is a male donor in good health and CMV-seronegative. Input material: PBMCs. CDR3 amino acids: CASSSDLREEQYF. As DNA, the CDR3 is TGTGCCAGCAGCAGCGACCTCAGGGAAGAGCAGTACTTC.